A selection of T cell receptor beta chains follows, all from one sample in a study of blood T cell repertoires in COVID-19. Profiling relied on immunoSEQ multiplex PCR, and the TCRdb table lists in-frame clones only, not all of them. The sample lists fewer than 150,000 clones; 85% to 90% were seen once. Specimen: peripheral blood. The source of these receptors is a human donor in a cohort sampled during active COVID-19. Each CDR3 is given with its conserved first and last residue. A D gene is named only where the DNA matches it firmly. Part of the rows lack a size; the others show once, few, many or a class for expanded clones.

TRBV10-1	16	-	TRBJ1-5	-	TGCGCCAGCAGTGATAATCAGGTAGGGGGTAATCAGCCCCAGCATTTT	CASSDNQVGGNQPQHF
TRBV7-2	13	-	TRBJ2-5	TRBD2	TGTGCCAACTTAGCGGGAGTTTGTGAGACCCAGTACTTC	CANLAGVCETQYF
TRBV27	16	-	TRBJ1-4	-	TGTGCCAGCAGTTTATCGGCGACAGGTACTTGGGAAAAACTGTTTTTT	CASSLSATGTWEKLFF
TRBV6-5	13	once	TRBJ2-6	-	TGTGCCAGCAGCAACTCTGGGGCCAACGTCCTGACTTTC	CASSNSGANVLTF
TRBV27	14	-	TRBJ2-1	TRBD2	TGTGCCAGCTTGCCTAGCGGGAGGCTCAATGAGCAGTTCTTC	CASLPSGRLNEQFF
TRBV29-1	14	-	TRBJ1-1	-	TGCAGCGTTGATTGGAGGAGTATGAACACTGAAGCTTTCTTT	CSVDWRSMNTEAFF
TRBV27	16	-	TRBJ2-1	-	TGTGCCAGCAGTGCCTCCAGAGGGCCTAAAGGGAGTGAGCAGTTCTTC	CASSASRGPKGSEQFF
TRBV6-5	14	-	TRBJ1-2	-	TGTGCCAGCAGTTTTCGACAGGTTAATGCTGGCTACACCTTC	CASSFRQVNAGYTF
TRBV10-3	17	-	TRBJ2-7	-	TGTGCCATCAGTGAGTCGGGGCGGGGCGAGGGGTCCTACGAGCAGTACTTC	CAISESGRGEGSYEQYF
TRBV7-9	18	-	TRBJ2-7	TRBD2	TGTGCCAGCAGCGATACGGGACTAGCGGGGGGGACCTCCTACGAGCAGTACTTC	CASSDTGLAGGTSYEQYF
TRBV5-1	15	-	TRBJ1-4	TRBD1	TGCGCCAGCAGCAGGGGGCTATCGGCTAATGAAAAACTGTTTTTT	CASSRGLSANEKLFF
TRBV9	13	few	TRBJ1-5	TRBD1	TGTGCCAGCAGCGGGACAGGAGATCAGCCCCAGCATTTT	CASSGTGDQPQHF
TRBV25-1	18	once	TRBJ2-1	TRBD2	TGTGCCAGCAGTGAAGACTCTTTTTGCGGGAGCCCGGGGGATGAGCAGTTCTTC	CASSEDSFCGSPGDEQFF
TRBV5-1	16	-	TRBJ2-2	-	TGCGCCAGCAGCTTGGCCGTGACTGCGAACACCGGGGAGCTGTTTTTT	CASSLAVTANTGELFF